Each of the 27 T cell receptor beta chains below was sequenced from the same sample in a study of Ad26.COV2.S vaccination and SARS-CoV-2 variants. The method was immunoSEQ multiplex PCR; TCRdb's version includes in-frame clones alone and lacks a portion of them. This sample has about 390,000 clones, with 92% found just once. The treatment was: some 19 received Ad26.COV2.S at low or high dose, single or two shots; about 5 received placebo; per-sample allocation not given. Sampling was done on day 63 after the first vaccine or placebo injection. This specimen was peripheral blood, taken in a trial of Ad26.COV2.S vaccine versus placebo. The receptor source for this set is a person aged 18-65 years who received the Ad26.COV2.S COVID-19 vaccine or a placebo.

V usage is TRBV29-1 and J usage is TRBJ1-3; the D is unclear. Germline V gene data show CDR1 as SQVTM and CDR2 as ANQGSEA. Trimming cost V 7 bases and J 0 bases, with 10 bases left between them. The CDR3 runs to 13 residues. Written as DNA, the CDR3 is TGCAGCGCTCGAGGAGCCTCTGGAAACACCATATATTTT. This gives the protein CSARGASGNTIYF.

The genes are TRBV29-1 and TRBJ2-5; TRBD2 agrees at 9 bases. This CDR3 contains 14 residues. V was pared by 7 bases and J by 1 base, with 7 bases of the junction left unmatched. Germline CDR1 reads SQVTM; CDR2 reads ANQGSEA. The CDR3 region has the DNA TGCAGCGGAGGCGGGGGGGCATTCCAAGAGACCCAGTACTTC. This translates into CSGGGGAFQETQYF.

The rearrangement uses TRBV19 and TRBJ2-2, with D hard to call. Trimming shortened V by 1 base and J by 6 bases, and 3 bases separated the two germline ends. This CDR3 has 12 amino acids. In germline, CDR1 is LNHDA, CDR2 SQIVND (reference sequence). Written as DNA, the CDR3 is TGTGCCAGTAGTATAGGGCCCGGGGAGCTGTTTTTT. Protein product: CASSIGPGELFF. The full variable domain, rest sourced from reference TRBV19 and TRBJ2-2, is DGGITQSPKYLFRKEGQNVTLSCEQNLNHDAMYWYRQDPGQGLRLIYYSQIVNDFQKGDIAEGYSVSREKKESFPLTVTSAQKNPTAFYLCASSIGPGELFFGEGSRLTVL.

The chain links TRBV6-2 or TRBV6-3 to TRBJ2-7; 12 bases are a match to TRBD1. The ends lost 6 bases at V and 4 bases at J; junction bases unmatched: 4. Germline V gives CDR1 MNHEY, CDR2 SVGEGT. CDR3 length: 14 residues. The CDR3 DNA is TGTGCCAGCAGCCCGGGACAGGGGGCTTACGAGCAGTACTTC. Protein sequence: CASSPGQGAYEQYF.

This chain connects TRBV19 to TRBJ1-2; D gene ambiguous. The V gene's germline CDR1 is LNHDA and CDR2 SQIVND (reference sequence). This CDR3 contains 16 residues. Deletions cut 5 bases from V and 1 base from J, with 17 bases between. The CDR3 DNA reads TGTGCCAGTAGTCCCCGGACGGGAGTACTTAACTATGGCTACACCTTC. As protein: CASSPRTGVLNYGYTF.

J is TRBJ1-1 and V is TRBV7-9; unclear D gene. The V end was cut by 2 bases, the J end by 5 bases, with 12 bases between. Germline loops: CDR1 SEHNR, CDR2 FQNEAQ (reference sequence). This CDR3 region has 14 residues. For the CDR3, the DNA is TGTGCCAGCAGCTTATGGGGTGTTAGAACTGAAGCTTTCTTT. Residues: CASSLWGVRTEAFF.

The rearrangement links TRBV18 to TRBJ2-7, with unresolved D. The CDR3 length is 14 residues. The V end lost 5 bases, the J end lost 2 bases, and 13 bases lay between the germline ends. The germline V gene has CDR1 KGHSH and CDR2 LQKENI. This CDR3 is CASSYYRIAYEQYF. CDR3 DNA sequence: TGTGCCAGCTCATACTACAGAATAGCCTACGAGCAGTACTTC.

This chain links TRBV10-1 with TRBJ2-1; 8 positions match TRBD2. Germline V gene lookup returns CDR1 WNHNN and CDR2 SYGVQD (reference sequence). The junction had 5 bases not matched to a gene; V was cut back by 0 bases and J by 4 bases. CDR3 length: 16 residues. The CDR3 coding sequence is TGCGCCAGCAGTGAGTCGACCGGGGGGGGGTACAATGAGCAGTTCTTC. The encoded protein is CASSESTGGGYNEQFF.

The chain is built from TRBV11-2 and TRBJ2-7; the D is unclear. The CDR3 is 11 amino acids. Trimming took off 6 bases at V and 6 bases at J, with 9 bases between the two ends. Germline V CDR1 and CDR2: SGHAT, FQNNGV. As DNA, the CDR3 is TGTGCCAGCAGACAAAAGGGCGAGCAGTACTTC. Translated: CASRQKGEQYF.

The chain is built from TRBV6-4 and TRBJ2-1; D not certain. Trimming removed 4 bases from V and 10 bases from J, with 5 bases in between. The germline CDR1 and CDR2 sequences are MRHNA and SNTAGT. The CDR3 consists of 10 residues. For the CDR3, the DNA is TGTGCCAGCAGTGGAGTCGAGCAGTTCTTC. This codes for CASSGVEQFF.

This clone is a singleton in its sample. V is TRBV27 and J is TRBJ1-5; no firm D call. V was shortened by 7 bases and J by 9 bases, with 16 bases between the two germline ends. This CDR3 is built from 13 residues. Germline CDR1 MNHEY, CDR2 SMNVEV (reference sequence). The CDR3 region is CASIKGSVRPQHF. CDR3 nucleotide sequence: TGTGCCAGCATTAAAGGGTCGGTGAGGCCCCAGCATTTT.

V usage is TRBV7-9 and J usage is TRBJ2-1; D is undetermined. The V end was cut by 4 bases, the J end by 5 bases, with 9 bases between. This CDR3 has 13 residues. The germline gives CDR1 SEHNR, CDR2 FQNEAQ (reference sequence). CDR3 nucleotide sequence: TGTGCCAGCAGCTCAGGATTGGACAATGAGCAGTTCTTC. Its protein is CASSSGLDNEQFF.

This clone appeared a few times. For the CDR3, the DNA is TGTGCCAGCAGCTTAGTGGAGGGTTCCTCTGGAAACACCATATATTTT. This codes for CASSLVEGSSGNTIYF. The chain is built from TRBV7-9 and TRBJ1-3, with D unclear. There are 16 residues in the CDR3. Trimming stripped 1 base from V and 0 bases from J, with 10 bases between. Germline V gene sequence: CDR1 SEHNR, CDR2 FQNEAQ (reference sequence).

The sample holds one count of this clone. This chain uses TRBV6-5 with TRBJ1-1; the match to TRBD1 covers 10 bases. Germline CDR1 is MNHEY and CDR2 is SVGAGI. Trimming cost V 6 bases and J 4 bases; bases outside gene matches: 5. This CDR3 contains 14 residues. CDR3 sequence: CASRDRGRTTEAFF. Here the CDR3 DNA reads TGTGCCAGCAGAGACAGGGGGCGAACCACTGAAGCTTTCTTT.

In DNA, the CDR3 is TGTGCCAGCAGCTTGGACCAAGAGACCCAGTACTTC. Translating gives CASSLDQETQYF. This sequence joins TRBV5-4 and TRBJ2-5; no clear D. Per germline, CDR1 SGHNT and CDR2 YYREEE (reference sequence). V lost 0 bases and J lost 0, with 0 bases in between. The CDR3 covers 12 residues. The variable domain in full, with the rest retrieved from reference TRBV5-4 and TRBJ2-5, is ETGVTQSPTHLIKTRGQQVTLRCSSQSGHNTVSWYQQALGQGPQFIFQYYREEENGRGNFPPRFSGLQFPNYSSELNVNALELDDSALYLCASSLDQETQYFGPGTRLLVL.

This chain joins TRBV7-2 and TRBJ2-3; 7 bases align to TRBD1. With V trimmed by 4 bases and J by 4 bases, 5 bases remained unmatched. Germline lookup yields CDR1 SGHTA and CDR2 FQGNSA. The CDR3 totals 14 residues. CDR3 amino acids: CASSSRQGPDTQYF. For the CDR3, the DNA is TGTGCCAGCAGCTCCCGACAGGGCCCAGATACGCAGTATTTT.

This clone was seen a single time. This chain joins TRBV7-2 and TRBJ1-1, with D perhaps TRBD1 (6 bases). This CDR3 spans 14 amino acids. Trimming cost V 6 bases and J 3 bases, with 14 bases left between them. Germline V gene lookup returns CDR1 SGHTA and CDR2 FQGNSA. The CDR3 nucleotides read TGTGCCAGCAGGAAACAGGGTACGGACACTGAAGCTTTCTTT. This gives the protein CASRKQGTDTEAFF.

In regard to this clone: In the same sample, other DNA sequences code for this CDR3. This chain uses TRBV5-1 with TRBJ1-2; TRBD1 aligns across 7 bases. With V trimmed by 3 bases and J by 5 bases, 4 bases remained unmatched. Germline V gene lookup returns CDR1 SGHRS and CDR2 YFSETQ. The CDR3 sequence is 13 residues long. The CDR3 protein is CASSSQGDYGYTF. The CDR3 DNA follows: TGCGCCAGCAGCTCGCAGGGGGATTATGGCTACACCTTC.

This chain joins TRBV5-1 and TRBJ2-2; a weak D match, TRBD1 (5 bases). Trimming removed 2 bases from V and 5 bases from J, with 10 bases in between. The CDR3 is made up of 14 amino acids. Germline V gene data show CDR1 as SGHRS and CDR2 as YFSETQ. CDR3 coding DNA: TGCGCCAGCAGCTTCATAGGGGCGACCGGGGAGCTGTTTTTT. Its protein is CASSFIGATGELFF.

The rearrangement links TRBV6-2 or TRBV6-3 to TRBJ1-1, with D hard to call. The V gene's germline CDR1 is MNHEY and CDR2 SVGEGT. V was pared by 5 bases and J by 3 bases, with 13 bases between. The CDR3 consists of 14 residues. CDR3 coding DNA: TGTGCCAGCAGTGTTCGTGATGGTTACACTGAAGCTTTCTTT. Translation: CASSVRDGYTEAFF.

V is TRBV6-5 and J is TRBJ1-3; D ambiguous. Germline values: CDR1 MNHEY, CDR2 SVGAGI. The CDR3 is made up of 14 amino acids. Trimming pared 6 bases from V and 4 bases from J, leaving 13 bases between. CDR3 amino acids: CASSLRARGNTIYF. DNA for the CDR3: TGTGCCAGCAGCCTGCGAGCGCGAGGAAACACCATATATTTT.

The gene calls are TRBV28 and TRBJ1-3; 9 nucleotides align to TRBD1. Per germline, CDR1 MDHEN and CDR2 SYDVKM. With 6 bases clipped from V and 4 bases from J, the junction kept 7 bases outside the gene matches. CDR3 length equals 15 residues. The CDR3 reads CASRAGTGIGNTIYF. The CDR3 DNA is TGTGCCAGCAGGGCGGGGACAGGGATCGGAAACACCATATATTTT.

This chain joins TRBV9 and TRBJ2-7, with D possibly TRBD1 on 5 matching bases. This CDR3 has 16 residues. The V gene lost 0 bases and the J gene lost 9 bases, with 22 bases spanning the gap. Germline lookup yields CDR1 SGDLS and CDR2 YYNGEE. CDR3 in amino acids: CASSVDGSAGLRGQYF. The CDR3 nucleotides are TGTGCCAGCAGCGTAGACGGATCGGCAGGGCTACGTGGGCAGTACTTC.

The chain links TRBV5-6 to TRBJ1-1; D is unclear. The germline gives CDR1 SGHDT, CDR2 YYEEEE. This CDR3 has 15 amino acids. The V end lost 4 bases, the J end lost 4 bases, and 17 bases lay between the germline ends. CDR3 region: CASSAAGGGITEAFF. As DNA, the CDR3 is TGTGCCAGCAGCGCGGCCGGCGGTGGGATCACTGAAGCTTTCTTT.

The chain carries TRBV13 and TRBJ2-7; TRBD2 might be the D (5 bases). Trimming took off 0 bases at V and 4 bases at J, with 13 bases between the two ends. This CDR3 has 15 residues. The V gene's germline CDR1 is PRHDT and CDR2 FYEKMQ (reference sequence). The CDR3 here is CASSLGSRGGYEQYF. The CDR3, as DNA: TGTGCCAGCAGCTTAGGCTCACGGGGTGGTTACGAGCAGTACTTC.

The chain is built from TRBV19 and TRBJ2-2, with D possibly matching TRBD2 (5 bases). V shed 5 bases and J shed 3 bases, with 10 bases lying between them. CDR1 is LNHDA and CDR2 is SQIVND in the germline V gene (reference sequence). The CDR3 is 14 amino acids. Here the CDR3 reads CASSVFGDTGELFF. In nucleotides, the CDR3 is TGTGCCAGTAGTGTGTTCGGGGACACCGGGGAGCTGTTTTTT.

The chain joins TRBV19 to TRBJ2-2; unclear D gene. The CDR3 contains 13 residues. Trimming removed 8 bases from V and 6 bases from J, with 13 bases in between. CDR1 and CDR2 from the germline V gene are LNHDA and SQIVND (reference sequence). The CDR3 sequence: CASRLGRAGELFF. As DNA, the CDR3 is TGTGCCAGTCGACTTGGACGGGCCGGGGAGCTGTTTTTT.